This entry lists 10 T cell receptor beta chains sequenced from one sample in a study of blood T cell repertoires in COVID-19. Repertoires were generated with immunoSEQ multiplex PCR, while TCRdb's copy carries only in-frame clones and drops some. This table has 350,000 to 550,000 clones, about 85% appearing once. Sequenced sample: PBMCs or T cells enriched from blood (not recorded which). The receptors shown here come from a woman aged 18 to 35 with acute COVID-19.

The V and J genes are TRBV14 and TRBJ2-7; 7 bases match TRBD2. CDR3 size: 19 residues. After removal of 2 bases from V and 1 base from J, the junction contained 17 bases not matched to a gene. Germline V gene data show CDR1 as SGHDN and CDR2 as FVKESK. The DNA of the CDR3 is TGTGCCAGCAGCCAAAGAAGGGGTCAAACCGGGGGGATATCCTACGAGCAGTACTTC. It translates to CASSQRRGQTGGISYEQYF.

CDR3 protein: CASSDGAGGGGYTF. The CDR3 DNA reads TGCGCCAGCAGCGACGGCGCGGGAGGGGGTGGCTACACCTTC. This chain uses TRBV5-1 with TRBJ1-2; D is possibly TRBD1 (6 bases). The CDR3 extends over 14 amino acids. Per germline, CDR1 SGHRS and CDR2 YFSETQ. The V end lost 4 bases, the J end lost 7 bases, and 17 bases lay between the germline ends.

The rearrangement uses TRBV27 and TRBJ1-3; D unclear. This CDR3 region has 13 residues. In germline, CDR1 is MNHEY, CDR2 SMNVEV (reference sequence). CDR3 amino acids: CAIEYSSGNTIYF. The CDR3 DNA follows: TGTGCTATCGAGTACAGCTCTGGAAACACCATATATTTT.

As DNA, the CDR3 is TGTGCCAGCAGCCCTCACCTCGAAGGGGTCAACTATGGCTACACCTTC. This translates into CASSPHLEGVNYGYTF. The chain carries TRBV9 and TRBJ1-2; D possibly corresponds to TRBD1 (5 bases). Trimming removed 4 bases at V and 2 bases at J, with 18 bases between. CDR3 size: 16 residues. Germline V gene sequence: CDR1 SGDLS, CDR2 YYNGEE.

CDR3 residues: CASNPKTSTEAFF. CDR3 bases: TGTGCCAGCAATCCAAAGACTAGCACTGAAGCTTTCTTT. The V call is TRBV6-5, the J call TRBJ1-1; unclear D gene. This CDR3 spans 13 amino acids. Trimming shortened V by 7 bases and J by 4 bases, and 13 bases separated the two germline ends. Germline V lookup: CDR1 MNHEY, CDR2 SVGAGI.

This chain uses TRBV24-1 with TRBJ2-3, with TRBD2 matching 7 bases. J was trimmed by 4 bases and V by 4 bases; bases with no gene match: 10. Looked up from germline, CDR1 is KGHDR and CDR2 is SFDVKD. The CDR3 has 16 amino acids. The CDR3 nucleotides read TGTGCCACCAGTGACCTTGGACTAGTTAGTGCAGATACGCAGTATTTT. Translating it yields CATSDLGLVSADTQYF.

V gene TRBV4-1 combines with J gene TRBJ1-1; D possibly corresponds to TRBD1 (5 bases). Germline CDR1 reads MGHRA; CDR2 reads YSYEKL. CDR3 length equals 13 residues. V was clipped by 6 bases and J by 4 bases, with 12 bases between them. The CDR3 reads CASSHLQGTEAFF. Here the CDR3 DNA reads TGCGCCAGCAGTCATCTTCAGGGCACTGAAGCTTTCTTT.

This chain's CDR3 is CASSQDGLRTPRNEQFF. In nucleotides, the CDR3 is TGTGCCAGCAGTCAAGACGGGCTCCGGACACCAAGGAATGAGCAGTTCTTC. The chain carries TRBV27 and TRBJ2-1; D is possibly TRBD1 (5 bases). V gave up 5 bases and J gave up 7 bases, with 24 bases separating them. The CDR3 spans 17 residues. Germline-derived CDR1 and CDR2 are MNHEY and SMNVEV (reference sequence).

This clone was seen just once. The sample has other DNA sequences that encode this CDR3 too. The chain carries TRBV7-9 and TRBJ2-7; D is unresolved. CDR3 length: 12 amino acids. V was cut by 2 bases and J by 4 bases, with 6 bases left in between. Germline-derived CDR1 and CDR2 are SEHNR and FQNEAQ (reference sequence). In DNA, the CDR3 is TGTGCCAGCAGCTTACAGGCGTACGAGCAGTACTTC. It encodes CASSLQAYEQYF.

The chain couples TRBV7-8 to TRBJ1-2; tentative D call: TRBD1 (5 bases). V was shortened by 1 base and J by 7 bases, with 10 bases between the two germline ends. CDR3 length: 13 residues. CDR1 SGHVS and CDR2 FQNEAQ come from the germline V gene. The CDR3 nucleotides are TGTGCCAGCAGCTTAGGGGCAGGGATTGGCTACACCTTC. Its translation is CASSLGAGIGYTF.